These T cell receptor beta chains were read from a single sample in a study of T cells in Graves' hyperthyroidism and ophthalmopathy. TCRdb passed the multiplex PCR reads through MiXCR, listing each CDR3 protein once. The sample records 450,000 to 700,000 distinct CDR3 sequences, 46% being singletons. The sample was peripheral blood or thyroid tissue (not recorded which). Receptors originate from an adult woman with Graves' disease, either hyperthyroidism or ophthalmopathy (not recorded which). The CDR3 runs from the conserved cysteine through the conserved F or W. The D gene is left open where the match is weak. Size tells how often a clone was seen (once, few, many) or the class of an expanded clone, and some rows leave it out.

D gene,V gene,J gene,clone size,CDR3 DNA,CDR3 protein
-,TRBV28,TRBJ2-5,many,TGTGCCAGCAGTCCCGCCATTGGGTTGCGGGAAGAGACCCAGTACTTC,CASSPAIGLREETQYF
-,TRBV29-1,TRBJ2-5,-,TGCAGCGTTGACCTAGTAGCTGAGGGGCTCTACTTC,CSVDLVAEGLYF
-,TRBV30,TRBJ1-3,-,TGTGCCTGGGGAAGGGGGGGTCCTGGAAACACCATATATTTT,CAWGRGGPGNTIYF
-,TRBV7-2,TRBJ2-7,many,TGTGCCAGCACCTCCTACCCCAACGAGCAGTACTTC,CASTSYPNEQYF
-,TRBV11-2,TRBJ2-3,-,TGTGCGCGCCTAGGGTTTAGCACAGATACGCAGTATTTT,CARLGFSTDTQYF
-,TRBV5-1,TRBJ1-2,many,TGCGCCAGCAGCTCGAACCCTTCAGGGTTCCCATACTATGGCTACACCTTC,CASSSNPSGFPYYGYTF
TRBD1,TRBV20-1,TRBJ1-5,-,TGCAGTACAAATACAGGGGACTATCAGCCCCAGCATTTT,CSTNTGDYQPQHF
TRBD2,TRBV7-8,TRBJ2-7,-,TGTGCCAGCAGCTCAGCGGGAGGGGGAGCGATCTCCTACGAGCAGTACTTC,CASSSAGGGAISYEQYF
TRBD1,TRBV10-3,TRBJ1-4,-,TGTGCCATCGGACAGGGGTTGGATGAAAAACTGTTTTTT,CAIGQGLDEKLFF
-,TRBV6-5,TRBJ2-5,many,TGTGCCAGCAGTCGCGGGACCCTGTACCAAGAGACCCAGTACTTC,CASSRGTLYQETQYF
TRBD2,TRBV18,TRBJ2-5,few,TGTGCCAGCTCACCCCAACCCGGGACTAAGGAACACTTC,CASSPQPGTKEHF
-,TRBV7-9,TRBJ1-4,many,TGTGCCAGCAGCTTACAGGGGAATGAAAAACTGTTTTTT,CASSLQGNEKLFF
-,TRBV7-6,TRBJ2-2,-,TGTGCCAGCAGCTTAGAGGGCGGGACGAACACCGGGGAGCTGTTTTTT,CASSLEGGTNTGELFF
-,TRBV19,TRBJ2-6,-,TGTGCCAGTAGGACCAACGTCCTGACTTTC,CASRTNVLTF
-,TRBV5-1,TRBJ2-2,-,TGCGCCAGCAGCTTGGAGGACGGGGAGCTGTTTTTT,CASSLEDGELFF
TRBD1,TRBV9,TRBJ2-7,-,TGTGCCAGCAGCGCAAGCTCAGACAGGGAGTATTTC,CASSASSDREYF
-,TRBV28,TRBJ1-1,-,TGTGCCAGCAGTTCCGCCCACGGAGACTTGAACACTGAAGCTTTCTTT,CASSSAHGDLNTEAFF
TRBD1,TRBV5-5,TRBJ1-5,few,TGTGCCAGCAGCTTGATGGGACAGTTCGATCAGCCCCAGCATTTT,CASSLMGQFDQPQHF
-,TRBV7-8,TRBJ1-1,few,TGTGCCAGCAGCTCAGGGGTTCGCCACACTGAAGCTTTCTTT,CASSSGVRHTEAFF
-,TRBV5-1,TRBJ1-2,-,TGCGCCAGCAGCTTGGAGGGACACGGTTGGAACTATGGCTACACCTTC,CASSLEGHGWNYGYTF
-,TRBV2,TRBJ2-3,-,TGTGCCAGCAAACCCCCAACCGGGGCAGATACGCAGTATTTT,CASKPPTGADTQYF
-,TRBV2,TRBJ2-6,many,TGTGCCAGCAGCGTAGTCGGGCCCGGTCTACCCCTCGGAGGGGCCAACGTCCTGACTTTC,CASSVVGPGLPLGGANVLTF
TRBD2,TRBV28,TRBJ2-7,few,TGTGCCAGCAGTCCGGCTAGCGGGGAAAGCTACGAGCAGTACTTC,CASSPASGESYEQYF
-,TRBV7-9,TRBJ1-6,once,TGTGCCAGCAGCGCAGGGGCTGCGGATTCACCCCTCCACTTT,CASSAGAADSPLHF
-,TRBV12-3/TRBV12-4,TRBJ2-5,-,TGTGCCAGCAGTCTATCAGGGTTAGAAGAGACCCAGTACTTC,CASSLSGLEETQYF
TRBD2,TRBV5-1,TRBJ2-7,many,TGCGCCAGCACCATAGGTCTAGCGGGAGGGTCCCCCTACGAGCAGTACTTC,CASTIGLAGGSPYEQYF
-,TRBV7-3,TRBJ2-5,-,TGTGCCAGCAGCTTAACACCGGACATGCAAGAGACCCAGTACTTC,CASSLTPDMQETQYF
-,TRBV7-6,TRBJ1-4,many,TGTGCCAGCAGCCGGATTAATGAAAAACTGTTTTTT,CASSRINEKLFF
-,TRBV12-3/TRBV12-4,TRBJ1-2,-,TGTGCCAGCAGTTTCGGCCCTCGGGGTCGCTTC,CASSFGPRGRF
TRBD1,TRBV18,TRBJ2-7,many,TGTGCCAGCTCATCCCGACAGGGCCCCTACGAGCAGTACTTC,CASSSRQGPYEQYF
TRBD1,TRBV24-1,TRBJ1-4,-,TGTGCCACCAGTGTTGACAGGGGAGATGAAAAACTGTTTTTT,CATSVDRGDEKLFF
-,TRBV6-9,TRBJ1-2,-,TGTGCCAGCAGAGAGCGACTTAACTATGGCTACACCTTC,CASRERLNYGYTF
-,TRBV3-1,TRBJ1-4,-,TGTGCCAGCAGCCAAGCTAACAGGGTTAGAAATGAAAAACTGTTTTTT,CASSQANRVRNEKLFF
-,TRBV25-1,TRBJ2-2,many,TGTGCCAGCAGTCCCTCAGGGCGTGCCGGGGAGCTGTTTTTT,CASSPSGRAGELFF
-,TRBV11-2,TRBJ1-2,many,TGTGCCAGCAGCTTAGAGTCCCGACAGGCAGTTAACTATGGCTACACCTTC,CASSLESRQAVNYGYTF
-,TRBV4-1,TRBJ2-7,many,TGCGCCAGCAGCCGACAGGTTTATAGCTCCTACGAGCAGTACTTC,CASSRQVYSSYEQYF
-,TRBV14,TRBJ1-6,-,TGTGCCAGCAGCCCTAAATTAGGGAATTCACCCCTCCACTTT,CASSPKLGNSPLHF
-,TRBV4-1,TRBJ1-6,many,TGCGCCAGCAGCCAACTTGTCCGGAAACGGGATTCACCCCTCCACTTT,CASSQLVRKRDSPLHF
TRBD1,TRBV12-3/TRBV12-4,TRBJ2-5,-,TGTGCCAGCAGTTTAGCACAGGGGGCCCAGTACTTC,CASSLAQGAQYF
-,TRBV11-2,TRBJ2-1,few,TGTGCCAGCAGCCCTCACCATCTAGGCCGTGAGCAGTTCTTC,CASSPHHLGREQFF
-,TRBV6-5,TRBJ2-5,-,TGTGCCATCAGCTTGAGTGGCCTCCAAGAGACCCAGTACTTC,CAISLSGLQETQYF
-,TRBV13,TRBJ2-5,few,TGTGCCAGCAGCCAAGAACTCTCGACAGGACAAGAGACCCAGTACTTC,CASSQELSTGQETQYF
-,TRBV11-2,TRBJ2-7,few,TGTGCCAGCGGGGGCCACGTCTCCTACGAGCAGTACTTC,CASGGHVSYEQYF
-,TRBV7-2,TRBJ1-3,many,TGTGCCAGCAGCCCCCGGCGGCCAGGGTCAGGAAACACCATATATTTT,CASSPRRPGSGNTIYF
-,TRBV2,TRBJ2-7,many,TGTGCCAGCAGTGAAGCGCTCAAGGGATACGAGCAGTACTTC,CASSEALKGYEQYF